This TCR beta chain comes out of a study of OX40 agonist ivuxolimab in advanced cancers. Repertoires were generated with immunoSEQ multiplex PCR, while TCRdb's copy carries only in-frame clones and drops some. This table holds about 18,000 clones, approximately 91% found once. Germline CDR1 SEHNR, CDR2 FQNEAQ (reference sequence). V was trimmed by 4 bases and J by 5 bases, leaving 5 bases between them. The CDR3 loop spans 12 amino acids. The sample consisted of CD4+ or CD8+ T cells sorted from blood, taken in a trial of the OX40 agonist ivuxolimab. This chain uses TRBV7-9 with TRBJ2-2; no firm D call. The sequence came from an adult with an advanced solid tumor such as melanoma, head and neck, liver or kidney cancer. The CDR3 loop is CASSSDTGELFF. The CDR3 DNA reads TGTGCCAGCAGCTCGGATACCGGGGAGCTGTTTTTT.